The 3 T cell receptor beta chains presented below share a single source sample, sequenced in a study of T cell repertoires in cytomegalovirus infection (dated by TCRdb to between 2018 and 2021). The sample was run on an Illumina HiSeq 1500. Using fastp trimming at Q25 and MiXCR clonotype assembly, TCRdb reanalyzed the public sequencing data and kept in-frame beta chains. Each entry merges the rows of one CDR3 protein and shows their most common DNA and genes. In all, the sample holds about 490,000 distinct CDR3 sequences, and more than 20% of those were seen once. The ten most abundant clones make up roughly 13% of the sample. Sequenced input: PBMCs. The receptors were gathered from a human donor in good health (CMV status not recorded). Some clones in this sample may be carry-over from other donors' samples.

This clonotype was seen many times. V is TRBV7-2 and J is TRBJ2-7; 10 bases agree with TRBD2. V gave up 5 bases and J gave up 2 bases; unmatched junction bases: 3. The length of the CDR3 is 14 residues. Germline values: CDR1 SGHTA, CDR2 FQGNSA. The CDR3 region is CASSPSGGPYEQYF. As DNA, the CDR3 is TGTGCCAGCAGCCCTAGCGGGGGACCCTACGAGCAGTACTTC.

This clonotype was counted between two and nine times. The chain uses TRBV19 and TRBJ1-5; no clear D. CDR3 length: 11 residues. Trimming removed 6 bases at V and 16 bases at J, with 16 bases between. In germline, CDR1 is LNHDA, CDR2 SQIVND (reference sequence). The CDR3 reads CASSTRDERHF. The CDR3 DNA follows: TGTGCCAGTAGCACCAGAGATGAAAGACATTTT. The entire variable domain, with the rest obtained from reference TRBV19 and TRBJ1-5, is as follows: DGGITQSPKYLFRKEGQNVTLSCEQNLNHDAMYWYRQDPGQGLRLIYYSQIVNDFQKGDIAEGYSVSREKKESFPLTVTSAQKNPTAFYLCASSTRDERHFGDGTRLSIL.

This clonotype was detected many times. The chain combines TRBV12-5 with TRBJ2-1, with 10 positions matching TRBD2. The germline V gene encodes CDR1 LGHNT and CDR2 FRNRAP. V lost 0 bases, J lost 5 bases, and 4 bases stayed unmatched. CDR3 length equals 16 residues. In nucleotides, the CDR3 is TGTGCTAGTGGTTTGGTACTAGCGGGAAGGAACAATGAGCAGTTCTTC. Encoded protein: CASGLVLAGRNNEQFF.